These 12 T cell receptor beta chains were sequenced from one sample in a study of T-cell reconstitution after alpha-beta-depleted transplantation in children. A TCRbeta library incorporating unique molecular identifiers was prepared. Each CDR3 protein is one row after TCRdb ran MiXCR on the PCR reads. This sample has over 300,000 distinct CDR3 sequences, with 10% to 13% found just once. Specimen: PBMCs from the stem cell graft donor, collected from the stem cell graft. The receptors were gathered from a human donor who donated a stem cell graft to a child with acute lymphoblastic leukemia.

The chain employs TRBV20-1 and TRBJ2-1, with D maybe TRBD2 (6 bases). The ends were cut back, 7 bases at V and 14 bases at J, with 21 bases in the middle. This CDR3 is 12 amino acids long. Per the germline V gene, CDR1 is DFQATT and CDR2 is SNEGSKA (reference sequence). CDR3 in DNA: TGCAGTGTATTGCCATTAGCGGCGGCGGAGTTCTTC. Translation gives CSVLPLAAAEFF.

This clonotype was seen many times. The gene calls are TRBV6-2 or TRBV6-3 and TRBJ2-1, with 7 bases identical to TRBD1. CDR1 and CDR2 from the germline V gene are MNHEY and SVGEGT. This CDR3 has 12 residues. V lost 6 bases and J lost 10; bases outside the gene matches: 6. The CDR3 spells CASSGTGEEQFF. The CDR3 DNA is TGTGCCAGCAGCGGTACAGGGGAAGAGCAGTTCTTC.

This clonotype was picked up many times. V and J are TRBV5-1 and TRBJ1-3, with TRBD1 matching over 10 bases. This CDR3 spans 16 amino acids. Per germline, CDR1 SGHRS and CDR2 YFSETQ. Trimming took 0 bases from V and 2 from J; bases not matched to a gene: 2. CDR3 protein: CASSLGQGAAGNTIYF. In DNA, the CDR3 is TGCGCCAGCAGCTTGGGACAGGGGGCCGCTGGAAACACCATATATTTT.

The J gene is TRBJ2-2, the V gene TRBV5-1, with D maybe TRBD2 (5 bases). V was cut by 9 bases and J by 0 bases, with 15 bases left in between. This CDR3 is built from 15 residues. The germline V gene has CDR1 SGHRS and CDR2 YFSETQ. This chain's CDR3 is CATKKERANTGELFF. Written as DNA, the CDR3 is TGCGCCACCAAGAAGGAGAGGGCGAACACCGGGGAGCTGTTTTTT.

This clonotype was detected a few times. The chain couples TRBV5-1 to TRBJ2-2; 7 bases are a match to TRBD1. With 4 bases clipped from V and 0 bases from J, the junction kept 3 bases outside the gene matches. The V gene's germline CDR1 is SGHRS and CDR2 YFSETQ. CDR3 length: 15 residues. CDR3 sequence reads: CASSAGQANTGELFF. The CDR3 DNA reads TGCGCCAGCAGCGCTGGACAGGCGAACACCGGGGAGCTGTTTTTT.

This clonotype has only a few counts. The chain combines TRBV27 with TRBJ2-3; either TRBD1 or TRBD2 may supply D (5 bases each). The V end was cut by 5 bases, the J end by 3 bases, with 15 bases between. The CDR3 is made up of 15 amino acids. The V gene's germline CDR1 is MNHEY and CDR2 SMNVEV (reference sequence). CDR3 amino acids: CASSQLGEGTDTQYF. The CDR3 DNA reads as TGTGCCAGCAGTCAGCTGGGAGAGGGGACAGATACGCAGTATTTT.

The V and J genes are TRBV12-3 or TRBV12-4 and TRBJ1-3; possibly TRBD1 for D (5 bases). This CDR3 spans 18 amino acids. Trimming removed 7 bases from V and 0 bases from J, with 22 bases in between. CDR3 sequence: CASIGWGFAEISGNTIYF. Written as DNA, the CDR3 is TGTGCCAGCATCGGCTGGGGGTTTGCTGAAATCTCTGGAAACACCATATATTTT.

The rearrangement uses TRBV6-2 or TRBV6-3 and TRBJ1-3, with a tentative D call TRBD1 (6 bases). The CDR3 consists of 20 residues. Between the trimmed V and J ends, which lost 0 bases and 3 bases, there was a span of 24 bases. The germline CDR1 and CDR2 sequences are MNHEY and SVGEGT. The CDR3 DNA is TGTGCCAGCAGTTACTCACTCGACTCGATGACAGGAGCTTTTGGAAACACCATATATTTT. Translating gives CASSYSLDSMTGAFGNTIYF.

This clonotype was detected a few times. The chain joins TRBV20-1 to TRBJ2-1, with 11 nucleotides matching TRBD2. Germline assignment: CDR1 DFQATT and CDR2 SNEGSKA (reference sequence). The CDR3 is 12 residues long. Germline trimming cut 7 bases from V and 7 bases from J; bases unmatched to any gene: 3. CDR3 loop: CSGLAGRNEQFF. The CDR3 bases are TGCAGTGGACTAGCGGGAAGGAATGAGCAGTTCTTC.

This clonotype was counted many times. This chain links TRBV5-1 with TRBJ2-1, with a possible D match to TRBD2 (6 bases). Germline-derived CDR1 and CDR2 are SGHRS and YFSETQ. CDR3 length: 14 residues. Deletions cut 7 bases from V and 5 bases from J, with 16 bases between. This CDR3 reads CASAPGTSDNEQFF. In nucleotides, the CDR3 is TGCGCCAGCGCCCCGGGGACTTCCGACAATGAGCAGTTCTTC.

This sequence joins TRBV11-2 and TRBJ2-1; D assignment may be TRBD1 or TRBD2 (7 bases each). CDR3 size: 17 residues. V gave up 1 base and J gave up 0 bases, with 13 bases separating them. CDR1 and CDR2 from the germline V gene are SGHAT and FQNNGV. CDR3 nucleotide sequence: TGTGCCAGCAGCTTAGGGCAGGGGGGGAGCTCCTACAATGAGCAGTTCTTC. Translating gives CASSLGQGGSSYNEQFF.

This clonotype was detected a few times. This CDR3 is CASSTTSGRANEQFF. Here the CDR3 DNA reads TGTGCCAGTAGTACGACTAGCGGGAGGGCCAATGAGCAGTTCTTC. This sequence joins TRBV19 and TRBJ2-1, with 14 bases aligning to TRBD2. The CDR3 totals 15 residues. Germline V gene lookup returns CDR1 LNHDA and CDR2 SQIVND (reference sequence). V gave up 4 bases and J gave up 6 bases; unmatched junction bases: 2.